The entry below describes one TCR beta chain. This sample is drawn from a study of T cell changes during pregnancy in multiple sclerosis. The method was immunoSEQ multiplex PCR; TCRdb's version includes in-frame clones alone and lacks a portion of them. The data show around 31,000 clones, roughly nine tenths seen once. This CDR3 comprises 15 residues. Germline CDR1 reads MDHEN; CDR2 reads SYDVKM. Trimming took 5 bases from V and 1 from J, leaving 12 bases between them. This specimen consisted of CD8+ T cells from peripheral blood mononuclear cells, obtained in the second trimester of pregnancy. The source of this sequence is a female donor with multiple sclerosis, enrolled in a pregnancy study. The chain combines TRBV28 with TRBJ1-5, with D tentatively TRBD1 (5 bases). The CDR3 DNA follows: TGTGCCAGCAGTCAATGGACAAGGAGCAATCAGCCCCAGCATTTT. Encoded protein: CASSQWTRSNQPQHF.